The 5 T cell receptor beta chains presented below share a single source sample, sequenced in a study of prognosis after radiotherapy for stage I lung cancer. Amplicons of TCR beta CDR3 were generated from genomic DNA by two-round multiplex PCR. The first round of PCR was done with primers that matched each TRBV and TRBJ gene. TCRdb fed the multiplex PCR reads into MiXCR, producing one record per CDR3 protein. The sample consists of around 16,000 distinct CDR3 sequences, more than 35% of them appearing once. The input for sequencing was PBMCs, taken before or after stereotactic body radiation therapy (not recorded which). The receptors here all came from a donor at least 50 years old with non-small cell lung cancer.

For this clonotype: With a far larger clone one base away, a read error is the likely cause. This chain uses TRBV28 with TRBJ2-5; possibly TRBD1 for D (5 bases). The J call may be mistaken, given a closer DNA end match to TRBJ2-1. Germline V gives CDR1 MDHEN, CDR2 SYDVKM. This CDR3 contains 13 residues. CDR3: CASSVGAGNEQFF. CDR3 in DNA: TGTGCCAGCAGTGTAGGGGCCGGGAATGAGCAGTTCTTC.

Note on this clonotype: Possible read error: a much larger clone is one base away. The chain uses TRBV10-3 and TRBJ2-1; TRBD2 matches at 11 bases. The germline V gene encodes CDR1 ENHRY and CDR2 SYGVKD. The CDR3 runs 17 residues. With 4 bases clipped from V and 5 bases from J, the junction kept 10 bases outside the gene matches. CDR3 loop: CAISAIPGLADNNEQFF. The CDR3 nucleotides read TGTGCCATCAGTGCGATCCCGGGACTAGCGGACAACAATGAGCAGTTCTTC.

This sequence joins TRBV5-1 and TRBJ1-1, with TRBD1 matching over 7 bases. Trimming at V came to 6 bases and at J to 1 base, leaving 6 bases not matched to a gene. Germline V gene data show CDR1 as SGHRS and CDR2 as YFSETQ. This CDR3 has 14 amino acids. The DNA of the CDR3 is TGCGCCAGCACCCTTTACAGGGGGAACACTGAAGCTTTCTTT. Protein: CASTLYRGNTEAFF. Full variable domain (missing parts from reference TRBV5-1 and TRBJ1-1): KAGVTQTPRYLIKTRGQQVTLSCSPISGHRSVSWYQQTPGQGLQFLFEYFSETQRNKGNFPGRFSGRQFSNSRSEMNVSTLELGDSALYLCASTLYRGNTEAFFGQGTRLTVV.

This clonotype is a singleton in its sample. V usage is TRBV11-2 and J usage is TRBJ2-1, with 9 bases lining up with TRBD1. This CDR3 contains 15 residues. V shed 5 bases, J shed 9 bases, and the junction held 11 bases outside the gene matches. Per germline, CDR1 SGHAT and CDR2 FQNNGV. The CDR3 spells CASSLRDRVQSEQFF. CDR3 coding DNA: TGTGCCAGCAGCCTCCGGGACAGGGTTCAGAGTGAGCAGTTCTTC. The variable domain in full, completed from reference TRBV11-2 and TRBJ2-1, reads EAGVAQSPRYKIIEKRQSVAFWCNPISGHATLYWYQQILGQGPKLLIQFQNNGVVDDSQLPKDRFSAERLKGVDSTLKIQPAKLEDSAVYLCASSLRDRVQSEQFFGPGTRLTVL.

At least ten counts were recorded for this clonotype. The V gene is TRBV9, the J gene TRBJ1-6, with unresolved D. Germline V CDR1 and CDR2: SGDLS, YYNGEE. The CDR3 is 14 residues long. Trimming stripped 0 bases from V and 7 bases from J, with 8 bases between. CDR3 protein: CASSVAVRNSPLHF. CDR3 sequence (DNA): TGTGCCAGCAGCGTAGCGGTTAGGAATTCACCCCTCCACTTT.